This T cell receptor (beta chain) emerged from a study of shared clonotypes between healthy human individuals. Study-wide results and limits: The small donor group covered limited genetic and exposure diversity.

Assay execution proceeded at the deep level. The authors split each subset's genomic DNA evenly across several immunoSEQ plates. How the authors handled the data: ImmunoSEQ output lacked quality scores and full-length reads, limiting matched filtering. Only in-frame clones appear in the TCRdb table, and some are missing; sequencing was by immunoSEQ multiplex PCR. Clone size and V and J calls were adopted from that table, with D and trimming inferred from the DNA. The table lists about 480,000 clones, approximately 85% of them singletons. The CDR3 consists of 15 residues. Per germline, CDR1 SGHVS and CDR2 FQNEAQ. Trimming took 5 bases from V and 3 from J, leaving 13 bases between them. Details on this clone: The antigen is not known.

The receptor's source is a woman aged 40 to 49 in good health. Some clones in this sample may be carry-over from other donors' samples. The rearrangement uses TRBV7-8 and TRBJ2-2, with D perhaps matching TRBD1 or TRBD2 (6 bases each). The sequenced sample consisted of PBMCs. CDR3 bases: TGTGCCAGCAGCCCCCTAAGGGGGGACACCGGGGAGCTGTTTTTT. Protein: CASSPLRGDTGELFF. The full variable domain, with the rest looked up from reference TRBV7-8 and TRBJ2-2, is GAGVSQSPRYKVAKRGQDVALRCDPISGHVSLFWYQQALGQGPEFLTYFQNEAQLDKSGLPSDRFFAERPEGSVSTLKIQRTQQEDSAVYLCASSPLRGDTGELFFGEGSRLTVL.